This is a list of T cell receptor beta chains from one sample in a study of OX40 agonist ivuxolimab in advanced cancers. Data came from immunoSEQ multiplex PCR; TCRdb stores just in-frame clones and leaves some out. The table has 55,000 to 80,000 clones, about four fifths seen once. Sequencing was performed on CD4+ or CD8+ T cells sorted from blood, taken in a trial of the OX40 agonist ivuxolimab. These receptors originate from an adult with an advanced solid tumor such as melanoma, head and neck, liver or kidney cancer. Each CDR3 is given with its conserved first and last residue. A D gene is named only where the DNA matches it firmly. Some rows mark clone size as missing; the rest say once, few, many or name a class of expanded clone.

TRBV10-1,.,TRBJ2-7,few,TGCGCCTGCCCGACGGGCAGTCCCTACGAGCAGTACTTC,CACPTGSPYEQYF
TRBV7-9,TRBD1,TRBJ2-7,.,TGTGCCAGCGGCTGGACAGGGATCTCCTACGAGCAGTACTTC,CASGWTGISYEQYF
TRBV11-2,TRBD2,TRBJ2-1,.,TGTGCCAGCAGCCGGACTAGACTGGGCAATGAGCAGTTCTTC,CASSRTRLGNEQFF
TRBV30,.,TRBJ1-2,.,TGTGCCTGGAGTCATCGTCCGGGAGATGGCTACACCTTC,CAWSHRPGDGYTF
TRBV30,.,TRBJ1-2,.,TGTGCCTGGAGTGGGGGCCCCGTACAGGGAAATGGCTACACCTTC,CAWSGGPVQGNGYTF
TRBV30,.,TRBJ1-2,.,TGTGCCTGGAGCTCCCTTGGGGGGAGGGCGGGCTACACCTTC,CAWSSLGGRAGYTF
TRBV19,.,TRBJ2-1,.,TGTGCCAGTATCCTCCCGGGGGGGACAGGGACCCCCGTCTTC,CASILPGGTGTPVF
TRBV9,.,TRBJ1-3,few,TGTGCCAGCAGCGCCGATCCCAGGGGAATCGGGGACACCATATATTTT,CASSADPRGIGDTIYF
TRBV6-5,.,TRBJ1-3,.,TGTGCCAGCAGTTCAGGGTCCCGACGGAACACCATATATTTT,CASSSGSRRNTIYF
TRBV5-8,.,TRBJ2-7,.,TGTGCCAGCAGCTTAGGCAGAGCCTACGAGCAGTACTTC,CASSLGRAYEQYF
TRBV15,.,TRBJ1-6,.,TGTGCCACCAGCAGAGAAGGAGATAATTCACCCCTCCACTTT,CATSREGDNSPLHF
TRBV5-4,TRBD2,TRBJ2-3,.,TGTGCCAGCAGCGACACTAGCGGGGCCACAGATACGCAGTATTTT,CASSDTSGATDTQYF
TRBV11-2,.,TRBJ2-7,once,TGTGCCAGCAGCTCGAGCTACGAGCAGTACTTC,CASSSSYEQYF
TRBV30,.,TRBJ2-2,.,TGTGCCTGGAGCTCAGGGTTCACCGGGGAGCTGTTTTTT,CAWSSGFTGELFF
TRBV10-3,TRBD1,TRBJ1-3,.,TGTGCCATCAGAGGGACAGACCCTGGAAACACCATATATTTT,CAIRGTDPGNTIYF
TRBV7-6,.,TRBJ2-7,.,TGTGCCAGCAGCTTAGTCTACCGGGACGAGCAGTACTTC,CASSLVYRDEQYF
TRBV19,.,TRBJ2-2,.,TGTGCCAGTAGTATAGAAGGTTGGAGGGGGGCGACCGGGGAGCTGTTTTTT,CASSIEGWRGATGELFF
TRBV5-1,.,TRBJ2-2,.,TGCGCCAGCAGCGAGCCGGCGCGTGGGGAGCTGTTTTTT,CASSEPARGELFF
TRBV15,.,TRBJ2-7,.,TGTGCCACCAGCAGAGATACGGTCTACGAGCAGTACTTC,CATSRDTVYEQYF
TRBV7-6,.,TRBJ1-4,once,TGTGCCAGCAGCTTCAAACCCTTAGGTGAAAAACTGTTTTTT,CASSFKPLGEKLFF
TRBV7-8,.,TRBJ1-2,.,TGTGCCAGCAGCTTAGATCGTTTTGGCTATGGCTACACCTTC,CASSLDRFGYGYTF
TRBV5-1,TRBD1,TRBJ2-5,.,TGCGCCAGCAGCGCAGGGGGACAGGGCTATGGGGACCAGTACTTC,CASSAGGQGYGDQYF
TRBV5-4,.,TRBJ2-1,.,TGTGCCAGCCGCGGGCCCGGTGAGCAGTTCTTC,CASRGPGEQFF
TRBV5-1,.,TRBJ1-3,once,TGCGCCAGCAGCTTGGGGGTTACAGTGTCTGGAAACACCATATATTTT,CASSLGVTVSGNTIYF
TRBV25-1,.,TRBJ1-3,few,TGTGCCAGCAGTGACGCGGGAGGAAACACCATATATTTT,CASSDAGGNTIYF
TRBV19,TRBD1,TRBJ1-6,.,TGTGCCAGTAGTATTTCGGACAGGCTCTTTAATTCACCCCTCCACTTT,CASSISDRLFNSPLHF
TRBV6-1,.,TRBJ2-5,.,TGTGCCAGCAGTTTAGAGACCCAGTACTTC,CASSLETQYF
TRBV7-3,TRBD2,TRBJ2-3,.,TGTGCCAGCAGCCAAAGGGGACTAGGACTCACAGATACGCAGTATTTT,CASSQRGLGLTDTQYF
TRBV13,.,TRBJ2-2,.,TGTGCCAGCAGCTTAGTTGTCGGTCCGAACACCGGGGAGCTGTTTTTT,CASSLVVGPNTGELFF
TRBV9,.,TRBJ2-3,once,TGTGCCAGCAGGAGTGGGGGGCTCACGAATACGCAGTATTTT,CASRSGGLTNTQYF
TRBV9,.,TRBJ2-1,.,TGTGCCAGCAGCGTAGGACGGCAAACCTACAATGAGCAGTTCTTC,CASSVGRQTYNEQFF
TRBV10-2,.,TRBJ2-7,.,TGCGCCAGCAGAGATCTCCGTTTAGTACAGGGTGGCAACGAGCAGTACTTC,CASRDLRLVQGGNEQYF